This T cell receptor (beta chain) was captured in a study of T cell responses to AZD1222 COVID-19 vaccine. This CDR3 contains 14 residues. The germline V gene has CDR1 MNHEY and CDR2 SMNVEV (reference sequence). Deletions cut 5 bases from V and 5 bases from J, with 15 bases between. Overall study findings and caveats: Reportedly, close to half of spike-specific TCRs are directed against unmutated variant regions. Sampled repertoires all dated from after the peak T cell response. Clonal diversity was possibly underestimated; the donors were predominantly white British and more often female.

Regarding this clone: Its antigen is as yet unknown.

Here immunoSEQ multiplex PCR was the method, and the copy in TCRdb shows in-frame clones only, minus some. The data contain roughly 150,000 clones, around 93% of them seen just once; the ten biggest clones take up 1.2% to 1.5%. The chain joins TRBV27 to TRBJ2-5, with D perhaps TRBD2 (6 bases). The sequencing used peripheral blood, collected on day 0 of AZD1222 vaccination. The sequence came from an adult in good health. DNA for the CDR3: TGTGCCAGCAGTGCCGCAGGGAGGAGGGAGACCCAGTACTTC. It is translated as CASSAAGRRETQYF.